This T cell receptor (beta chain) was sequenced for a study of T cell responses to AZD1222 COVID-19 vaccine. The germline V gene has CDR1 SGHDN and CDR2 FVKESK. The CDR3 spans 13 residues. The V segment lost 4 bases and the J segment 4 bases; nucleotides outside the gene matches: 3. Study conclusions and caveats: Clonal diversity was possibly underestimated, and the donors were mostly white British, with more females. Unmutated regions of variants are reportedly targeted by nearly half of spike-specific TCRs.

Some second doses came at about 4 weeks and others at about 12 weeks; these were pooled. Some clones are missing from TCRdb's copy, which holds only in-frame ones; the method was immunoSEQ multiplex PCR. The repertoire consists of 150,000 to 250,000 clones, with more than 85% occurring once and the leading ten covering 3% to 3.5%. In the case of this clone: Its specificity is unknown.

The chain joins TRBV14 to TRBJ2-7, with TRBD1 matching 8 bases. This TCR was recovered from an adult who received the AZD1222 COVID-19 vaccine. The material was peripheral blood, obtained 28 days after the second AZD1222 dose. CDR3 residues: CASSRGQVYEQYF. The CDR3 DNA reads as TGTGCCAGCAGCCGGGGACAGGTATACGAGCAGTACTTC. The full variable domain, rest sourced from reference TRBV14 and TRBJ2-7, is EAGVTQFPSHSVIEKGQTVTLRCDPISGHDNLYWYRRVMGKEIKFLLHFVKESKQDESGMPNNRFLAERTGGTYSTLKVQPAELEDSGVYFCASSRGQVYEQYFGPGTRLTVT.